The 15 T cell receptor beta chains given below trace back to one sample, sequenced in a study of OX40 agonist ivuxolimab in advanced cancers. This table comes from immunoSEQ multiplex PCR, and its TCRdb copy is limited to in-frame clones, with some not included. The sample holds about 63,000 clones, about 90% seen once. The material was CD4+ or CD8+ T cells sorted from blood, obtained in a trial of the OX40 agonist ivuxolimab. Receptor source: an adult with an advanced solid tumor such as melanoma, head and neck, liver or kidney cancer.

V usage is TRBV7-3 and J usage is TRBJ2-5; no definite D call. V was shortened by 5 bases and J by 5 bases, with 18 bases between the two germline ends. Looked up from germline, CDR1 is SGHTA and CDR2 is FQGTGA. The CDR3 runs to 15 residues. CDR3 DNA sequence: TGTGCCAGCAGCGCCATATCGGGCTCTTGGGAGACCCAGTACTTC. Its translation: CASSAISGSWETQYF.

The chain recombines TRBV9 with TRBJ2-1; D perhaps matches TRBD2 (5 bases). V shed 1 base and J shed 2 bases, with 10 bases lying between them. Germline-derived CDR1 and CDR2 are SGDLS and YYNGEE. The CDR3 spans 15 residues. CDR3 DNA: TGTGCCAGCAGCGTATACGGGAATACCTACAATGAGCAGTTCTTC. Amino acids: CASSVYGNTYNEQFF.

The chain is built from TRBV4-1 and TRBJ2-1; 7 bases are a match to TRBD2. CDR1 is MGHRA and CDR2 is YSYEKL in the germline V gene. Trimming cost V 1 base and J 0 bases; bases outside gene matches: 0. This CDR3 is built from 15 residues. CDR3 sequence reads: CASSQGGSSYNEQFF. The CDR3 DNA sequence: TGCGCCAGCAGCCAAGGCGGGAGCTCCTACAATGAGCAGTTCTTC.

The rearrangement joins TRBV7-6 to TRBJ2-1; 7 bases agree with TRBD2. Trimming took 2 bases from V and 9 from J; bases not matched to a gene: 7. The CDR3 has 14 residues. Germline CDR1 reads SGHVS; CDR2 reads FNYEAQ. CDR3: CASSLSASGTEQFF. In DNA form, the CDR3 reads TGTGCCAGCAGCTTATCTGCTAGCGGTACTGAGCAGTTCTTC.

The V call is TRBV14, the J call TRBJ1-3; the D gene is possibly TRBD1 (5 bases). Trimming took 3 bases from V and 0 from J, leaving 6 bases between them. Germline CDR1 reads SGHDN; CDR2 reads FVKESK. The CDR3 totals 14 residues. The CDR3 DNA reads as TGTGCCAGCAGCCAGGGGACCTCTGGAAACACCATATATTTT. Translating it yields CASSQGTSGNTIYF.

The chain carries TRBV7-3 and TRBJ2-7; 7 nucleotides match TRBD1. The germline V gene encodes CDR1 SGHTA and CDR2 FQGTGA. V trimming: 4 bases; J trimming: 4 bases; junction bases outside the gene matches: 7. The CDR3 loop spans 14 amino acids. CDR3 region: CASSSRTGRYEQYF. CDR3 bases: TGTGCCAGCAGCTCAAGGACAGGTCGATACGAGCAGTACTTC.

J is TRBJ1-5 and V is TRBV7-8; TRBD1 matches at 9 bases. Losses at the gene ends were 3 bases for V and 3 bases for J; bases not matched to a gene: 9. CDR3 length: 17 amino acids. The germline V gene has CDR1 SGHVS and CDR2 FQNEAQ. In DNA form, the CDR3 reads TGTGCCAGCAGCTTGAAGCCGGGACAGGGTGCCAATCAGCCCCAGCATTTT. Translated, it gives CASSLKPGQGANQPQHF.

V and J are TRBV5-4 and TRBJ2-3, with TRBD2 as a possible D gene (6 bases). The germline CDR1 and CDR2 sequences are SGHNT and YYREEE (reference sequence). Trimming removed 4 bases at V and 3 bases at J, with 21 bases between. The length of the CDR3 is 17 residues. Here the CDR3 reads CASSGFSSRGLTDTQYF. The CDR3, as DNA: TGTGCCAGCAGCGGCTTCTCATCGCGGGGTCTGACAGATACGCAGTATTTT.

This sequence joins TRBV6-1 and TRBJ2-1, with TRBD2 matching over 9 bases. The CDR3 length is 18 residues. Germline assignment: CDR1 MNHNS and CDR2 SASEGT. The ends lost 4 bases at V and 4 bases at J; junction bases unmatched: 14. Written as DNA, the CDR3 is TGTGCCAGCAGTGGGGATATAGCGGGAGATGAAGGGTACAATGAGCAGTTCTTC. Translation: CASSGDIAGDEGYNEQFF.

The rearrangement joins TRBV6-5 to TRBJ1-2; the D is unclear. CDR1 MNHEY and CDR2 SVGAGI come from the germline V gene. This CDR3 region has 14 residues. V was shortened by 0 bases and J by 3 bases, with 8 bases between the two germline ends. The CDR3 DNA is TGTGCCAGCAGTTACTCGAGCCTTGACTATGGCTACACCTTC. Protein sequence: CASSYSSLDYGYTF.

The gene calls are TRBV7-9 and TRBJ2-1; 8 bases line up with TRBD2. Germline V CDR1 and CDR2: SEHNR, FQNEAQ (reference sequence). V was pared by 5 bases and J by 5 bases, with 8 bases of the junction left unmatched. The CDR3 is made up of 15 amino acids. CDR3 sequence reads: CASSAPGLDNNEQFF. For the CDR3, the DNA is TGTGCCAGCAGCGCTCCGGGACTAGATAACAATGAGCAGTTCTTC.

This rearrangement joins TRBV5-5 to TRBJ1-1; D uncertain. Germline CDR1 is SGHKS and CDR2 is YYEKEE (reference sequence). This CDR3 is built from 15 residues. Trimming stripped 1 base from V and 1 base from J, with 11 bases between. The CDR3: CASSLRLGANTEAFF. CDR3 bases: TGTGCCAGCAGCTTGAGGTTGGGAGCGAACACTGAAGCTTTCTTT.

This chain links TRBV4-1 with TRBJ1-2; D is uncertain. There are 14 residues in the CDR3. V was trimmed by 3 bases and J by 5 bases, leaving 13 bases between them. CDR1 and CDR2 from the germline V gene are MGHRA and YSYEKL. The CDR3 DNA sequence: TGCGCCAGCAGCCATCCCAACGGGGTTTATGGCTACACCTTC. Amino acid sequence: CASSHPNGVYGYTF.

CDR3 region: CASRPVSTAYNSPLHF. CDR3 nucleotide sequence: TGTGCCAGCAGGCCCGTCTCGACGGCTTATAATTCACCCCTCCACTTT. The chain recombines TRBV28 with TRBJ1-6, with unresolved D. V was pared by 6 bases and J by 4 bases, with 16 bases between. From germline, CDR1 is MDHEN and CDR2 SYDVKM. This CDR3 has 16 residues.

The chain recombines TRBV5-5 with TRBJ2-7; 7 nucleotides line up with TRBD1. V gave up 4 bases and J gave up 7 bases; unmatched junction bases: 5. Germline V gives CDR1 SGHKS, CDR2 YYEKEE (reference sequence). The CDR3 extends over 12 amino acids. CDR3 sequence (DNA): TGTGCCAGCAGCGTTGGGACAGCAGAGCAGTACTTC. Residues: CASSVGTAEQYF.